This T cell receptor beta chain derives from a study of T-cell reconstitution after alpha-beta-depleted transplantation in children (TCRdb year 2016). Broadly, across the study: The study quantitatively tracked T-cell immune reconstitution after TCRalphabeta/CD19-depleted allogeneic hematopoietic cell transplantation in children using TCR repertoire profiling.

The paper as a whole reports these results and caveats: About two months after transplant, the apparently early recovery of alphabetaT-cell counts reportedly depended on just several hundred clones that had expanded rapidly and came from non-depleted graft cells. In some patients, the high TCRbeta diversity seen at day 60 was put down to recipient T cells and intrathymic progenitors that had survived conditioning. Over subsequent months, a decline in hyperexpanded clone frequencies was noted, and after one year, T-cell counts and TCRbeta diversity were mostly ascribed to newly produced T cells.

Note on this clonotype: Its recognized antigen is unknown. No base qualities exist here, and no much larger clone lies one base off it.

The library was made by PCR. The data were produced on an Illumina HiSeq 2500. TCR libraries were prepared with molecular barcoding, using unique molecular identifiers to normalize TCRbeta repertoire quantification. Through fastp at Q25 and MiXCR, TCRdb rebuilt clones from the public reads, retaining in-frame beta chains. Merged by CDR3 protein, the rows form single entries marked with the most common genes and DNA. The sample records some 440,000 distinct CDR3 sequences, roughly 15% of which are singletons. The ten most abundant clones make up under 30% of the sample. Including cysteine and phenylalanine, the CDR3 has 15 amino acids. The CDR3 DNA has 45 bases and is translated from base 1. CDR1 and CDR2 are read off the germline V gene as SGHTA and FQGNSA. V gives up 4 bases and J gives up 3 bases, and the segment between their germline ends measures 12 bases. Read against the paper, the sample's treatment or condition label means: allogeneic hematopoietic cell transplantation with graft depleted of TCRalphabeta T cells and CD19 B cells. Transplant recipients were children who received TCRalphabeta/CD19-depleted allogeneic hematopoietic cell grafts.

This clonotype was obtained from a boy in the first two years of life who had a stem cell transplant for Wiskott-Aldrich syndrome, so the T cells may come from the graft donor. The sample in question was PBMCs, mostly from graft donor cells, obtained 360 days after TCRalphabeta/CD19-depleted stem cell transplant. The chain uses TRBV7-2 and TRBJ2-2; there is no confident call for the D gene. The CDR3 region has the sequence CASSWVGRYTGELFF. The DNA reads TGTGCCAGCAGCTGGGTAGGAAGGTACACCGGGGAGCTGTTTTTT.